The rows below give T cell receptor beta chains drawn from one sample of a study of blood T cells in healthy people across ages. Using its own MiXCR run on the 5' RACE reads, TCRdb lists one record per CDR3 protein. Among some 320,000 distinct CDR3 sequences listed, roughly 27% were seen once. Material: blood. These receptors all stem from a woman in her 70s in good health. Each CDR3 is given with its conserved first and last residue. A D gene is named only where the DNA matches it firmly. Size tells how often a clone was seen (once, few, many) or the class of an expanded clone, and some rows leave it out.

d_call	clone_size	j_call	v_call	cdr3_aa	cdr3_nt
TRBD2	.	TRBJ2-5	TRBV7-2	CASSLGTSRTETQYF	TGTGCCAGCAGCTTGGGGACTAGCCGTACTGAGACCCAGTACTTC
.	.	TRBJ1-1	TRBV5-1	CASSKKDSWGTEAFF	TGCGCCAGCAGCAAAAAGGACAGTTGGGGCACTGAAGCTTTCTTT
.	few	TRBJ1-2	TRBV25-1	CASSISSNYGYTF	TGTGCCAGCAGCATTTCTAGTAACTATGGCTACACCTTC
TRBD2	.	TRBJ2-3	TRBV28	CASSYGLAGSDTQYF	TGTGCCAGCAGTTACGGACTAGCGGGATCAGATACGCAGTATTTT
TRBD1	.	TRBJ1-6	TRBV7-2	CASSQGQSYNSPLHF	TGTGCCAGCAGCCAGGGACAGTCCTATAATTCACCCCTCCACTTT
.	.	TRBJ2-2	TRBV20-1	CSARVGANTGELFF	TGCAGTGCTAGAGTCGGGGCAAACACCGGGGAGCTGTTTTTT
TRBD2	.	TRBJ2-5	TRBV12-3/TRBV12-4	CASSPSGTSGKTQYF	TGTGCCAGCAGCCCTAGCGGGACTAGTGGAAAGACCCAGTACTTC
.	.	TRBJ2-2	TRBV4-3	CASSQEALYTGELFF	TGCGCCAGCAGCCAAGAGGCGCTTTACACCGGGGAGCTGTTTTTT
.	many	TRBJ2-3	TRBV28	CASSLQGDTQYF	TGTGCCAGCAGTTTACAGGGCGATACGCAGTATTTT
.	.	TRBJ2-7	TRBV27	CASSFKDGVSVYEQYF	TGTGCCAGCAGTTTTAAGGACGGAGTGTCGGTATACGAGCAGTACTTC
.	.	TRBJ2-2	TRBV4-3	CASSQIQGGGGGELFF	TGCGCCAGCAGCCAGATCCAGGGGGGCGGCGGCGGGGAGCTGTTTTTT
.	.	TRBJ2-5	TRBV28	CASSKGGRETQYF	TGTGCCAGCAGCAAGGGGGGTAGGGAGACCCAGTACTTC
.	many	TRBJ1-6	TRBV25-1	CASSAAGASNSPLHF	TGTGCCAGCAGCGCCGCGGGGGCTTCTAATTCACCCCTCCACTTT
.	.	TRBJ2-7	TRBV29-1	CSVVLLGYEQYF	TGCAGCGTTGTGTTGCTGGGCTACGAGCAGTACTTC
.	few	TRBJ1-5	TRBV28	CATTFRRGGQPQHF	TGTGCCACGACTTTCAGGAGGGGAGGACAGCCCCAGCATTTT
.	.	TRBJ2-1	TRBV20-1	CSASGTGVAEQFF	TGCAGTGCTAGCGGGACGGGAGTGGCTGAGCAGTTCTTC